This T cell receptor beta chain was obtained from a study of beta chain features in type 1 diabetes. About the study: Patients did not differ from healthy donors in age, gender or cell yield. Sorted cells, roughly 100,000,000 in number, were examined across all samples. Broader study findings: There were fewer insertions and more deletions at the VDJ junctions of type 1 diabetes patients. TCRB CDR3 length was moderately but significantly reduced in all four CD4+ subsets of Type 1 diabetes patients.

What was sequenced were expressed TCRB transcripts, since all of the isolated RNA had been reverse transcribed. Measured with immunoSEQ multiplex PCR; TCRdb has only the in-frame clones, and not every one. The sample consists of about 340,000 clones, around 8.5% of them appearing once. CDR3 length equals 14 residues. Germline V gene data show CDR1 as SEHNR and CDR2 as FQNEAQ (reference sequence). V lost 4 bases to trimming and J lost 7 bases, with 11 bases between them. This clone was seen a few times. Its antigen is unknown. What was sequenced was central memory CD4+ T cells from blood. The TCR comes from a man younger than 45 with type 1 diabetes. The chain combines TRBV7-9 with TRBJ1-6; possibly TRBD1 for D (5 bases). Written as DNA, the CDR3 is TGTGCCAGCAGCTCCGGGACGGTGAATTCACCCCTCCACTTT. Protein product: CASSSGTVNSPLHF.